The 25 T cell receptor beta chains below were found in one sample sequenced in a study of liver allograft versus peripheral blood T cells. As for the study in general: A comparison was made between T cell receptor repertoires in transplanted livers and those in recipients' peripheral blood.

TCRdb redid the calling of the reads with MiXCR, one entry per CDR3 protein. The sample contains a few hundred distinct CDR3 sequences, roughly a fifth of which appear only once. Every receptor here comes from a human patient who had a liver transplant. A subset of T cells may come from the graft donor.

This chain links TRBV12-3 or TRBV12-4 with TRBJ2-1; 8 bases agree with TRBD1. The trim removed 4 bases at V and 6 bases at J, leaving 5 bases unmatched. This CDR3 has 14 residues. The CDR3 coding sequence is TGTGCCAGCAGTTCGCCAGGGGGCTTCAATGAGCAGTTCTTC. It translates to CASSSPGGFNEQFF.

By share, this clonotype ranks as large. V and J are TRBV6-1 and TRBJ2-1, with D possibly TRBD1 on 5 matching bases. Trimming took off 2 bases at V and 5 bases at J, with 13 bases between the two ends. The CDR3 sequence is 15 residues long. Germline V gives CDR1 MNHNS, CDR2 SASEGT. CDR3 nucleotides: TGTGCCAGCAGTGAACCGGGCAAGGGGCACAATGAGCAGTTCTTC. It specifies CASSEPGKGHNEQFF.

This clonotype is medium-sized within its sample. This sequence joins TRBV20-1 and TRBJ1-5, with 9 bases lining up with TRBD1. Unmatched junction bases numbered 10, after V lost 7 bases and J lost 6 bases. The CDR3 covers 14 residues. Germline V gene data show CDR1 as DFQATT and CDR2 as SNEGSKA (reference sequence). CDR3 sequence (DNA): TGCAGTGGAACGCCGGGACAGGGAGCTCAGCCCCAGCATTTT. It yields the protein CSGTPGQGAQPQHF.

Sample share makes this clonotype large (0.1 to 1%). The gene calls are TRBV6-6 and TRBJ2-2; D is possibly TRBD1 (6 bases). CDR3 length equals 14 residues. Germline V gene sequence: CDR1 MNHNY, CDR2 SVGAGI (reference sequence). V lost 4 bases, J lost 7 bases, and 13 bases lay in between. The CDR3 loop reads CASSFPEGGGELFF. CDR3 nucleotides: TGTGCCAGCAGTTTTCCAGAAGGGGGCGGGGAGCTGTTTTTT.

This clonotype is classed as medium-sized. The V gene is TRBV20-1, the J gene TRBJ2-7; 7 positions agree with TRBD2. With V trimmed by 3 bases and J by 5 bases, 7 bases remained unmatched. Germline V gene sequence: CDR1 DFQATT, CDR2 SNEGSKA (reference sequence). The length of the CDR3 is 13 residues. CDR3 loop: CSARRLALDEQYF. Here the CDR3 DNA reads TGCAGTGCTAGGCGACTAGCTCTCGACGAGCAGTACTTC.

By sample fraction, this clonotype is medium-sized (0.01 to 0.1%). The chain links TRBV7-9 to TRBJ1-1; 12 positions match TRBD1. With 5 bases clipped from V and 1 base from J, the junction kept 5 bases outside the gene matches. The CDR3 loop spans 16 amino acids. CDR1 and CDR2 from the germline V gene are SEHNR and FQNEAQ (reference sequence). The chain's CDR3 is CASSRDRGPGNTEAFF. In DNA, the CDR3 is TGTGCCAGCAGCCGGGACAGGGGGCCAGGGAACACTGAAGCTTTCTTT.

By share of the sample, this clonotype is medium-sized. V and J are TRBV11-2 and TRBJ1-2; no clear D. CDR3 size: 13 residues. CDR1 and CDR2 (germline): SGHAT, FQNNGV. V was cut by 3 bases and J by 2 bases, with 7 bases left in between. CDR3 DNA: TGTGCCAGCAGCTTTCAACAGAACTATGGCTACACCTTC. This codes for CASSFQQNYGYTF.

This clonotype is large. The V and J genes are TRBV6-1 and TRBJ2-7, with unresolved D. Germline V CDR1 and CDR2: MNHNS, SASEGT. CDR3 length: 14 amino acids. With 4 bases removed from V and 3 bases from J, the gap between germline ends came to 13 bases. CDR3 bases: TGTGCCAGCAGTGCTTCCGAAGGTCACTACGAGCAGTACTTC. Protein: CASSASEGHYEQYF.

This clonotype ranks as large. The chain is built from TRBV18 and TRBJ1-1; no clear D gene. The germline V gene encodes CDR1 KGHSH and CDR2 LQKENI. This CDR3 has 13 amino acids. V lost 4 bases and J 1 base, leaving 7 bases between the germline ends. The CDR3 nucleotides read TGTGCCAGCTCACTTCAGGAGAACACTGAAGCTTTCTTT. Its protein product is CASSLQENTEAFF.

This clonotype is medium-sized in the sample. The chain couples TRBV30 to TRBJ1-4; D is unresolved. This CDR3 contains 14 residues. Deletions cut 0 bases from V and 7 bases from J, with 12 bases between. From germline, CDR1 is GTSNPN and CDR2 SVGIG (reference sequence). CDR3 nucleotide sequence: TGTGCCTGGAGTGTAAGCGGGGTACGTGAAAAACTGTTTTTT. It yields the protein CAWSVSGVREKLFF.

J is TRBJ1-1 and V is TRBV12-3 or TRBV12-4; no clear D. CDR3 length: 13 amino acids. V was clipped by 3 bases and J by 5 bases, with 10 bases between them. Written as DNA, the CDR3 is TGTGCCAGCAGTTTTTCGGGGAGGACTGAAGCTTTCTTT. Its translation: CASSFSGRTEAFF.

CDR3 region: CASSSGTGGEQYF. The CDR3 region has the DNA TGTGCCAGCAGTTCCGGGACAGGGGGCGAGCAGTACTTC. The J gene is TRBJ2-7, the V gene TRBV27; 11 bases align to TRBD1. The V gene end was trimmed by 4 bases and the J gene end by 6 bases; junction bases not matched to a gene: 2. The CDR3 totals 13 residues. Germline assignment: CDR1 MNHEY and CDR2 SMNVEV (reference sequence).

This clonotype is judged medium-sized. V and J are TRBV11-2 and TRBJ1-4, with a tentative D call TRBD1 (6 bases). This CDR3 comprises 16 residues. Germline V CDR1 and CDR2: SGHAT, FQNNGV. Trimming shortened V by 5 bases and J by 0 bases, and 13 bases separated the two germline ends. The CDR3 nucleotides are TGTGCCAGCAGCCAGACAGGAGGGGCAACTAATGAAAAACTGTTTTTT. Translation: CASSQTGGATNEKLFF.

This clonotype is deemed large. The rearrangement links TRBV19 to TRBJ1-4; D remains ambiguous. CDR1 and CDR2 from the germline V gene are LNHDA and SQIVND (reference sequence). This CDR3 contains 14 residues. V dropped 10 bases and J dropped 4 bases, with 16 bases sitting between them. The CDR3 DNA follows: TGTGCCACAGCTAAGGACTCAAATAATGAAAAACTGTTTTTT. Its translation is CATAKDSNNEKLFF.

Sample share makes this clonotype medium-sized. The gene calls are TRBV20-1 and TRBJ2-7; D may match TRBD1 or TRBD2 (6 bases each). V was pared by 1 base and J by 2 bases, with 12 bases between. The germline CDR1 and CDR2 sequences are DFQATT and SNEGSKA (reference sequence). There are 14 residues in the CDR3. CDR3 in amino acids: CSARAPGAAYEQYF. The DNA for the CDR3 is TGCAGTGCTAGAGCGCCGGGGGCCGCCTACGAGCAGTACTTC.

This clonotype is judged large. The chain joins TRBV19 to TRBJ1-5; 8 bases are shared with TRBD1. The CDR3 runs to 15 residues. V trimming: 6 bases; J trimming: 2 bases; junction bases outside the gene matches: 6. CDR1 is LNHDA and CDR2 is SQIVND in the germline V gene (reference sequence). The DNA for the CDR3 is TGTGCCAGTAGCACGGGACAGGCGGGCAATCAGCCCCAGCATTTT. It encodes CASSTGQAGNQPQHF.

This clonotype is judged large. The chain carries TRBV5-5 and TRBJ1-2; the D gene is possibly TRBD1 (5 bases). Trimming pared 4 bases from V and 4 bases from J, leaving 20 bases between. Germline-derived CDR1 and CDR2 are SGHKS and YYEKEE (reference sequence). The CDR3 consists of 16 residues. The CDR3: CASSRTQGRSGYGYTF. As DNA, the CDR3 is TGTGCCAGCAGCCGCACTCAGGGCAGGAGCGGCTATGGCTACACCTTC.

This clonotype is termed large. The chain is built from TRBV15 and TRBJ1-1, with D possibly being TRBD1 (6 bases). Deletions cut 3 bases from V and 8 bases from J, with 13 bases between. CDR3 length: 13 amino acids. Germline V gene sequence: CDR1 LNHNV, CDR2 YYDKDF (reference sequence). This chain's CDR3 is CATSSQLTGEAFF. Here the CDR3 DNA reads TGTGCCACCAGCAGCCAATTGACAGGCGAAGCTTTCTTT.

This clonotype is termed large (0.1 to 1%). The chain carries TRBV19 and TRBJ2-7; 9 bases are shared with TRBD1. J lost 6 bases, V lost 3 bases, and 6 bases had no gene match. Per germline, CDR1 LNHDA and CDR2 SQIVND (reference sequence). The CDR3 length is 14 residues. This CDR3 is CASSIGQGSLEQYF. The CDR3 DNA reads TGTGCCAGTAGTATCGGACAGGGGTCCCTCGAGCAGTACTTC. Full variable domain (outside the CDR3, taken from reference TRBV19 and TRBJ2-7): DGGITQSPKYLFRKEGQNVTLSCEQNLNHDAMYWYRQDPGQGLRLIYYSQIVNDFQKGDIAEGYSVSREKKESFPLTVTSAQKNPTAFYLCASSIGQGSLEQYFGPGTRLTVT.

This clonotype qualifies as large. The chain couples TRBV19 to TRBJ1-1; TRBD1 aligns across 8 bases. Losses at the gene ends were 6 bases for V and 4 bases for J; bases not matched to a gene: 7. The CDR3 is 14 residues long. Germline CDR1 LNHDA, CDR2 SQIVND (reference sequence). CDR3 coding DNA: TGTGCCAGTAGCGCTGACAGGGGCGGCACTGAAGCTTTCTTT. Amino acid sequence: CASSADRGGTEAFF.

This clonotype counts as large (0.1 to 1%). The genes are TRBV5-6 and TRBJ2-7; D remains ambiguous. V lost 6 bases and J lost 2, with 9 bases in between. Germline V CDR1 and CDR2: SGHDT, YYEEEE. The CDR3 loop spans 12 amino acids. CDR3 sequence reads: CASTLDTYEQYF. As DNA, the CDR3 is TGTGCCAGCACCCTAGATACCTACGAGCAGTACTTC.

This clonotype rates as large (0.1 to 1%). The chain has TRBV19 and TRBJ2-5; D may correspond to TRBD1 or TRBD2 (6 bases each). Trimming left V 8 bases short and J 4 bases short, with 17 bases between. The germline V gene has CDR1 LNHDA and CDR2 SQIVND (reference sequence). The CDR3 has 14 residues. CDR3 DNA: TGTGCCAGTCCACCCCCTGGGGGGCGAGAGACCCAGTACTTC. Its translation is CASPPPGGRETQYF.

Within the sample, this clonotype is large. The rearrangement links TRBV5-6 to TRBJ1-1, with D unclear. CDR3 length equals 16 residues. V dropped 4 bases and J dropped 1 base, with 17 bases sitting between them. Germline CDR1 SGHDT, CDR2 YYEEEE. The CDR3 DNA sequence: TGTGCCAGCAGCAGAAATCTGGGCTTGAGGAACACTGAAGCTTTCTTT. Its protein product is CASSRNLGLRNTEAFF.

Remarks on this clonotype: A read error may explain this, as a much larger clone is one base away. The rearrangement links TRBV6-5 to TRBJ2-1, with 9 nucleotides matching TRBD1. This CDR3 has 14 amino acids. Germline V gives CDR1 MNHEY, CDR2 SVGAGI. V lost 5 bases, J lost 10 bases, and 9 bases stayed unmatched. DNA of the CDR3: TGTGCCAGCAGTCTCGGGACAGGGACCAAAGAGCAGTTCTTC. This sequence encodes CASSLGTGTKEQFF.

This clonotype rates as hyperexpanded. The genes are TRBV6-1 and TRBJ1-1, with D possibly matching TRBD1 (5 bases). Trimming shortened V by 1 base and J by 7 bases, and 13 bases separated the two germline ends. The CDR3 totals 14 residues. Germline CDR1 and CDR2: MNHNS and SASEGT. In nucleotides, the CDR3 is TGTGCCAGCAGTGAAGGGGCCGACAGATATGAAGCTTTCTTT. Its protein product is CASSEGADRYEAFF.